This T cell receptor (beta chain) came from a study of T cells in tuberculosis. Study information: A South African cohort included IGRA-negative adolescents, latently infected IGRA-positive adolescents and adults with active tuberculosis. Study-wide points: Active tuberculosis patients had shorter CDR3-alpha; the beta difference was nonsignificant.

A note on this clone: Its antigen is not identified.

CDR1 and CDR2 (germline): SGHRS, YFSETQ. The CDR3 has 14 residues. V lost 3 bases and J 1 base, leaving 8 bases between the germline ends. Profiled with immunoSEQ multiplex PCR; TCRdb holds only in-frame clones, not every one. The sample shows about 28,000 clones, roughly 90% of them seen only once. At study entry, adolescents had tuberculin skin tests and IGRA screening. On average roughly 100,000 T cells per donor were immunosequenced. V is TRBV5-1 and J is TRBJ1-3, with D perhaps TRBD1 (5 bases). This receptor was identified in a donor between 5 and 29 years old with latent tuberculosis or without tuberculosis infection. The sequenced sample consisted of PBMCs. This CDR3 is CASSSSGSGNTIYF. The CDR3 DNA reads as TGCGCCAGCAGCTCGTCAGGGTCTGGAAACACCATATATTTT. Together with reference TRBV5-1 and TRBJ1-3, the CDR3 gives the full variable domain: KAGVTQTPRYLIKTRGQQVTLSCSPISGHRSVSWYQQTPGQGLQFLFEYFSETQRNKGNFPGRFSGRQFSNSRSEMNVSTLELGDSALYLCASSSSGSGNTIYFGEGSWLTVV.